The subject of this entry is one T cell receptor (beta chain). A read error may account for a junction end that differs from germline. This sample was included in a study of T cells after yellow fever vaccination. TCRdb re-analysed the 5' RACE reads in MiXCR, keeping a single row per CDR3 protein. The sample has some 340,000 distinct CDR3 sequences, roughly 10% seen once. CDR1 is LGHDT and CDR2 is YNNKEL in the germline V gene (reference sequence). There are 14 residues in the CDR3. The receptor was derived from a man younger than 35 who received the YFV17D yellow fever vaccine. Sequencing was performed on CD4+ T cells sorted from PBMCs, taken 45 days after the yellow fever booster vaccination. The V call is TRBV3-1, the J call TRBJ2-1; 9 bases are a match to TRBD2. As DNA, the CDR3 is TGTGCCAGCAGCCAAGATTTGCGGGGGGGACCGGCGGTCTTC. Its protein is CASSQDLRGGPAVF.